This is a list of T cell receptor beta chains from one sample in a study of blood T cell repertoires in COVID-19. This table comes from immunoSEQ multiplex PCR, and its TCRdb copy is limited to in-frame clones, with some not included. The sample carries 100,000 to 110,000 clones, about 85% recorded once. The sample taken for sequencing was peripheral blood. The receptors originated from a man between 50 and 59 years old with active or convalescent COVID-19. Each CDR3 is given with its conserved first and last residue. The order of the fields is V gene, J gene, D gene, clone size, CDR3 protein, CDR3 DNA. D genes are given only for firm matches. Only part of the rows carry a size: once, few, many, or a class if the clone is expanded.

v_gene: TRBV7-9; j_gene: TRBJ2-2; d_gene: TRBD2; abundance: .; CDR3aa: CASSPHPGLAGGITGELFF; CDR3nt: TGTGCCAGCAGCCCCCACCCGGGCCTAGCGGGAGGAATCACCGGGGAGCTGTTTTTT
v_gene: TRBV5-1; j_gene: TRBJ2-1; d_gene: TRBD2; abundance: .; CDR3aa: CASSSRPTSGQVNEQFF; CDR3nt: TGCGCCAGCAGCTCTCGCCCGACTAGCGGGCAAGTCAATGAGCAGTTCTTC
v_gene: TRBV19; j_gene: TRBJ2-7; d_gene: TRBD2; abundance: once; CDR3aa: CASSPGSPSGLYEQYF; CDR3nt: TGTGCCAGTAGTCCCGGGTCCCCTAGCGGGCTGTACGAGCAGTACTTC
v_gene: TRBV29-1; j_gene: TRBJ2-2; d_gene: .; abundance: .; CDR3aa: CSVDRGGTGELFF; CDR3nt: TGCAGCGTTGACAGGGGAGGGACCGGGGAGCTGTTTTTT
v_gene: TRBV10-3; j_gene: TRBJ2-7; d_gene: .; abundance: .; CDR3aa: CAISDYTGTVYEQYF; CDR3nt: TGTGCCATCAGTGACTATACCGGGACTGTCTACGAGCAGTACTTC
v_gene: TRBV27; j_gene: TRBJ1-5; d_gene: .; abundance: .; CDR3aa: CASRTQGAQPQHF; CDR3nt: TGTGCCAGCAGAACACAGGGAGCCCAGCCCCAGCATTTT
v_gene: TRBV10-3; j_gene: TRBJ1-2; d_gene: .; abundance: once; CDR3aa: CAISDSDYGYTF; CDR3nt: TGTGCCATCAGTGACAGCGACTATGGCTACACCTTC
v_gene: TRBV30; j_gene: TRBJ1-1; d_gene: .; abundance: .; CDR3aa: CAWTPGEGLNTEAFF; CDR3nt: TGTGCCTGGACGCCCGGCGAGGGCCTTAACACTGAAGCTTTCTTT
v_gene: TRBV18; j_gene: TRBJ2-7; d_gene: .; abundance: .; CDR3aa: CASSPNQASYEQYF; CDR3nt: TGTGCCAGCTCACCGAACCAGGCCTCCTACGAGCAGTACTTC
v_gene: TRBV2; j_gene: TRBJ2-3; d_gene: .; abundance: once; CDR3aa: CATRAGFDTDTQYF; CDR3nt: TGTGCCACTCGAGCGGGTTTCGACACAGATACGCAGTATTTT
v_gene: TRBV19; j_gene: TRBJ1-1; d_gene: .; abundance: .; CDR3aa: CASSVTEMTGEAFF; CDR3nt: TGTGCCAGTAGTGTCACGGAAATGACTGGTGAAGCTTTCTTT
v_gene: TRBV6-5; j_gene: TRBJ1-1; d_gene: .; abundance: .; CDR3aa: CASSPAGERTEAFF; CDR3nt: TGTGCCAGCAGCCCCGCGGGGGAACGCACTGAAGCTTTCTTT
v_gene: TRBV5-6; j_gene: TRBJ2-3; d_gene: .; abundance: .; CDR3aa: CASSVGYTDTQYF; CDR3nt: TGTGCCAGCAGCGTCGGTTACACAGATACGCAGTATTTT